This is a list of T cell receptor beta chains from one sample in a study of Graves' ophthalmopathy and Graves' hyperthyroidism. TCRdb reprocessed the multiplex PCR reads via MiXCR and lists one record per CDR3 protein. The data contain 1 million to 1.3 million distinct CDR3 sequences, less than 45% of them singletons. Input material: peripheral blood or thyroid tissue (not recorded which). These receptor sequences come from an adult man with Graves' hyperthyroidism. Both conserved end residues are part of each CDR3. Fields, in order: V gene, clone size, J gene, D gene, CDR3 DNA, CDR3 protein. A D gene is named only where the DNA matches it firmly. A row's size may be missing; if present it is once, few, many or a size class.

>TRBV19|many|TRBJ1-4|.
TGTGCCAGTAGTTCCCTTTGGGAGTCGAATGAAAAACTGTTTTTT
CASSSLWESNEKLFF
>TRBV29-1|once|TRBJ2-2|.
TGCAGCGTTGATTTGCAGGGGGGCAGTTCGTACACCGGGGAGCTGTTTTTT
CSVDLQGGSSYTGELFF
>TRBV10-2|.|TRBJ1-3|.
TGCGCCAGCAGTGAGCCGGGACACGGAAACACCATATATTTT
CASSEPGHGNTIYF
>TRBV7-2|many|TRBJ2-7|.
TGTGCCAGCACCCCGGGCACTTTCTACGAGCAGTACTTC
CASTPGTFYEQYF
>TRBV4-1|.|TRBJ1-4|TRBD1
TGCGCCAGCAGCCAAGACCCACAGGGGACTAATGAAAAACTGTTTTTT
CASSQDPQGTNEKLFF
>TRBV15|.|TRBJ1-4|TRBD1
TGTGCCACCAGCGTGGGATACAGGGGACATAATGAAAAACTGTTTTTT
CATSVGYRGHNEKLFF
>TRBV6-2/TRBV6-3|few|TRBJ1-1|.
TGTGCCAGCAGTCCCGTCGTCACTCTGAACACTGAAGCTTTCTTT
CASSPVVTLNTEAFF
>TRBV20-1|many|TRBJ1-6|.
TGCAGTGCTAAACCCCCGGGGGGGTATAATTCACCCCTCCACTTT
CSAKPPGGYNSPLHF
>TRBV11-2|.|TRBJ2-7|.
TGTGCCAGCAGCTTAGGAGTTGTGGGAAGCGAGCAGTACTTC
CASSLGVVGSEQYF
>TRBV24-1|many|TRBJ2-5|TRBD2
TGTACCACCAGTGGTCCAACCGGGACTAGCGGGGGCCAAGAGACCCAGTACTTC
CTTSGPTGTSGGQETQYF
>TRBV10-3|once|TRBJ1-2|.
TGTGCCATCAGTGAGGAGGGGATGGATGGCTACACCTTC
CAISEEGMDGYTF
>TRBV7-2|.|TRBJ2-7|.
TGTGCCAGCAGCTTTGGCAGGGGTCCGACCTACGAGCAGTACTTC
CASSFGRGPTYEQYF
>TRBV10-3|many|TRBJ2-6|.
TGTGCCATCAGAGCAGGGTCTGGGGCCAACGTCCTGACTTTC
CAIRAGSGANVLTF
>TRBV7-9|many|TRBJ1-4|.
TGTGCCAGCAGCTCCAGGTTATCAACTAATGAAAAACTGTTTTTT
CASSSRLSTNEKLFF
>TRBV12-3/TRBV12-4|once|TRBJ2-5|.
TGTGCCAGCAGCCGACCGACAGAAGTAGAGCCCCAGTACTTC
CASSRPTEVEPQYF
>TRBV20-1|.|TRBJ1-6|.
TGCAGTGCTCCCAAGTGGATAGGGGATAATTCACCCCCCCACTTT
CSAPKWIGDNSPPHF
>TRBV29-1|.|TRBJ2-6|.
TGCAGCGTCTCCAGCGCTGGGGCCAACGTCCTGACTTTC
CSVSSAGANVLTF
>TRBV27|few|TRBJ1-2|.
TGTGCCAGCAGTTTCGGCTTCGAAGGCGGAGGCTACACCTTC
CASSFGFEGGGYTF
>TRBV10-3|.|TRBJ1-5|.
TGTGCCATCAGCGAATCGGGACGCCAAAATCAGCCCCAGCATTTT
CAISESGRQNQPQHF
>TRBV12-3/TRBV12-4|few|TRBJ2-7|.
TGTGCCAGCAGTTTTCCCGGAAAATACGAGCAGTACTTC
CASSFPGKYEQYF
>TRBV10-3|.|TRBJ2-5|.
TGTGCCATCGAGGTTCCAGAGCAAGAGGCCCAGTGCTTC
CAIEVPEQEAQCF
>TRBV20-1|many|TRBJ2-5|TRBD2
TGCAGTGCTAGAGGCTGGAGCGGGGAAGTTCGGGAGACCCAGTACTTC
CSARGWSGEVRETQYF
>TRBV7-2|once|TRBJ2-5|.
TGTGCCAGCAGCTTAGTACGGCGACCCCAAGAGACCCAGTACTTC
CASSLVRRPQETQYF
>TRBV12-3/TRBV12-4|many|TRBJ2-7|.
TGTGCCAGCAGTCCCCGACTCGACTACGAGCAGTACTTC
CASSPRLDYEQYF
>TRBV7-2|.|TRBJ1-6|.
TGCGCCAGCAGCTCATTCGGGGGGGCCCGGGATAATTCACCCCTCCACTTT
CASSSFGGARDNSPLHF
>TRBV20-1|.|TRBJ2-7|TRBD2
TGCAGTGCTCAACACCGGACTAGCGGGGAATACGAGCAGTACTTC
CSAQHRTSGEYEQYF
>TRBV5-8|.|TRBJ2-7|.
TGTGCCAGCTGCTTGGAGGCAGATTCGGACGAGCAGTACTTC
CASCLEADSDEQYF
>TRBV5-1|many|TRBJ1-1|TRBD1
TGCGCCAGCAGCTCAAGGGGGCGTACGAACACTGAAGCTTTCTTT
CASSSRGRTNTEAFF
>TRBV11-1|many|TRBJ1-5|.
TGTGCCGGATACAGGGCTGAGCCCCAGCATTTT
CAGYRAEPQHF
>TRBV6-5|few|TRBJ1-1|TRBD1
TGTGCCAGCAGTTACTCGGTCGACAGGGATAAAGGCGAAGCTTTCTTT
CASSYSVDRDKGEAFF
>TRBV29-1|many|TRBJ2-2|TRBD1
TGCAGCGTTTCCACAGGGGCCGGGGAGCTGTTTTTT
CSVSTGAGELFF
>TRBV7-9|.|TRBJ2-6|TRBD1
TGTGCCAGCAGCTCCGCCACAGGGGGCAACGTCCTGACTTTC
CASSSATGGNVLTF
>TRBV10-3|.|TRBJ1-2|TRBD1
TGTGCCACCAGCCCGGGACAGCAACAAGTGCGTGGCTACACCTTC
CATSPGQQQVRGYTF
>TRBV12-3/TRBV12-4|once|TRBJ1-3|.
TGTGCCAGCAGTTTAGGCCCAGGGTCTGGAAACACCATATATTTT
CASSLGPGSGNTIYF
>TRBV29-1|many|TRBJ2-2|TRBD2
TGCAGCGTCCCGAGACTAGCGGGAGGTCCTACCGGGGAGCTGTTTTTT
CSVPRLAGGPTGELFF
>TRBV6-1|.|TRBJ1-6|TRBD1
TGTGCCAGCAGTGAAGGGTCGGGACAGGTCAATTCACCCCTCCACTTT
CASSEGSGQVNSPLHF
>TRBV2|many|TRBJ1-2|TRBD1
TGTGCCAGCAGTGAGGCGAAGGGGGCCTATGGCTACACCTTC
CASSEAKGAYGYTF
>TRBV25-1|many|TRBJ1-3|.
TGTGCCAGCAGTGACCGGGACCGAGACTCTGGAAACACCATATATTTT
CASSDRDRDSGNTIYF
>TRBV7-9|.|TRBJ1-1|.
TGTGCCAGCAGCCAACGGGGGGGCGGGGTTCCCACTGAAGCTTTCTTT
CASSQRGGGVPTEAFF
>TRBV5-5|.|TRBJ1-6|.
TGTGCCAGCAGCCTTGGATGGGACAATTCACCCCTCCACTTT
CASSLGWDNSPLHF
>TRBV19|.|TRBJ1-5|TRBD1
TGTGCCAGTAGTATCGGCCAGACAGGGATTCAGCCCCAGCATTTT
CASSIGQTGIQPQHF
>TRBV10-3|many|TRBJ1-4|TRBD1
TGTGCCATCAGACCGGGACAGGGAGGATCTAATGAAAAACTGTTTTTT
CAIRPGQGGSNEKLFF
>TRBV29-1|many|TRBJ2-7|.
TGCAGCGCGCAGGACTACGAGCAGTACTTC
CSAQDYEQYF
>TRBV29-1|many|TRBJ2-2|.
TGCAGCGTTGCTCTCAATCCCAACACCGGGGAGCTGTTTTTT
CSVALNPNTGELFF
>TRBV10-3|many|TRBJ2-5|TRBD2
TGTGCCATCAGTGTCGAGCGGGAGGATCGGGGAGAGACCCAGTACTTC
CAISVEREDRGETQYF